This T cell receptor beta chain was recorded in a study of cytomegalovirus exposure and HLA in healthy donors. Whole-study context: Out of around 360 genotyped donors, less than 90% belonged to the Caucasian-associated ancestry cluster.

Study results and caveats: What a later analysis reportedly showed was that an Asian-associated ancestry cluster had fewer N-insertions than the roughly 700-donor mean.

To note about this clone: Its antigen is as yet unknown.

Donors had nominal health at sampling but likely had unrecorded immune exposures. The PCR was carried out with 60 Vbeta primers and 13 Jbeta primers. Measured with immunoSEQ multiplex PCR; TCRdb has only the in-frame clones, and not every one. The repertoire holds some 170,000 clones, with roughly four fifths as singletons. This clonotype was obtained from a man aged 45 to 65 in good health and CMV-seropositive. The source material was PBMCs.

CDR3: CASSLQGAPEAFF. DNA for the CDR3: TGCGCCAGCAGCCTCCAGGGGGCCCCTGAAGCTTTCTTT. V gene TRBV5-1 combines with J gene TRBJ1-1; 8 nucleotides match TRBD1. The CDR3 has 13 amino acids. Germline V gene sequence: CDR1 SGHRS, CDR2 YFSETQ. Unmatched junction bases numbered 5, after V lost 4 bases and J lost 6 bases. The complete variable domain, with remaining parts taken from reference TRBV5-1 and TRBJ1-1, reads KAGVTQTPRYLIKTRGQQVTLSCSPISGHRSVSWYQQTPGQGLQFLFEYFSETQRNKGNFPGRFSGRQFSNSRSEMNVSTLELGDSALYLCASSLQGAPEAFFGQGTRLTVV.